These 17 T cell receptor beta chains were sequenced from one sample in a study of T cells in tumors after PD-1 blockade. The repertoire was sequenced with immunoSEQ multiplex PCR; TCRdb's copy has only in-frame clones and lacks some. This table has some 25,000 clones, 70% to 85% appearing once. The specimen was PBMCs, collected after anti-PD-1 treatment. Source of these receptors: a human donor with basal cell carcinoma.

This rearrangement joins TRBV2 to TRBJ2-1; D is uncertain. Trimming removed 6 bases at V and 2 bases at J, with 14 bases between. Germline V gives CDR1 SNHLY, CDR2 FYNNEI. The CDR3 extends over 15 amino acids. The CDR3 region has the DNA TGTGCCAGCAGCGCAAGGACGGATACCTACAATGAGCAGTTCTTC. Amino acid sequence: CASSARTDTYNEQFF.

V and J are TRBV7-3 and TRBJ2-3; TRBD2 matches at 13 bases. Germline lookup yields CDR1 SGHTA and CDR2 FQGTGA. The CDR3 contains 18 residues. V shed 5 bases, J shed 1 base, and the junction held 9 bases outside the gene matches. The CDR3 region is CASSATGTSGARTDTQYF. The DNA of the CDR3 is TGTGCCAGCAGCGCCACCGGGACTAGCGGGGCCCGCACAGATACGCAGTATTTT.

The V gene is TRBV9, the J gene TRBJ1-3; D unresolved. CDR1 SGDLS and CDR2 YYNGEE come from the germline V gene. Between the trimmed V and J ends, which lost 0 bases and 0 bases, there was a span of 7 bases. CDR3 size: 15 residues. In DNA, the CDR3 is TGTGCCAGCAGCGTAGGTCGGTTCTCTGGAAACACCATATATTTT. Its translation: CASSVGRFSGNTIYF.

This rearrangement joins TRBV11-3 to TRBJ2-4, with TRBD1 as a possible D gene (6 bases). Between the trimmed V and J ends, which lost 3 bases and 1 base, there was a span of 7 bases. CDR1 SGHNT and CDR2 YENEEA come from the germline V gene. The CDR3 sequence is 14 residues long. CDR3 coding DNA: TGTGCCAGCAGCTTCCAGGGGGCCAAAAACATTCAGTACTTC. Amino acid sequence: CASSFQGAKNIQYF.

Here the CDR3 reads CASSTGGTETQYF. In DNA form, the CDR3 reads TGTGCCAGCAGTACAGGGGGCACGGAGACCCAGTACTTC. The chain employs TRBV6-5 and TRBJ2-5; 9 bases are shared with TRBD1. The J segment lost 5 bases and the V segment lost 5 bases, leaving 3 bases of the junction unmatched. Germline V gene data show CDR1 as MNHEY and CDR2 as SVGAGI. This CDR3 is built from 13 residues.

The chain recombines TRBV27 with TRBJ1-1; unclear D gene. Germline CDR1 and CDR2: MNHEY and SMNVEV (reference sequence). The CDR3 is 14 amino acids. V was trimmed by 5 bases and J by 4 bases, leaving 14 bases between them. CDR3 coding DNA: TGTGCCAGCAGTCCCCTGCTAGGAGCCACTGAAGCTTTCTTT. It specifies CASSPLLGATEAFF.

V is TRBV4-1 and J is TRBJ2-5, with D possibly matching TRBD2 (6 bases). The CDR3 is made up of 16 amino acids. Germline V gives CDR1 MGHRA, CDR2 YSYEKL. Deletions cut 0 bases from V and 3 bases from J, with 14 bases between. The CDR3 loop is CASSQDRRGAEETQYF. CDR3 bases: TGCGCCAGCAGCCAAGATAGGAGGGGAGCGGAAGAGACCCAGTACTTC.

The chain joins TRBV6-2 or TRBV6-3 to TRBJ1-2; the match to TRBD1 covers 8 bases. The ends lost 0 bases at V and 3 bases at J; junction bases unmatched: 12. CDR1 MNHEY and CDR2 SVGEGT come from the germline V gene. The CDR3 spans 18 residues. The CDR3 DNA sequence: TGTGCCAGCAGTTACTCCCGGTCGGGGGGACAGGCCTACTATGGCTACACCTTC. Translating it yields CASSYSRSGGQAYYGYTF.

The chain carries TRBV14 and TRBJ2-1; D may be TRBD2 (6 bases). V was pared by 1 base and J by 5 bases, with 18 bases between. The germline gives CDR1 SGHDN, CDR2 FVKESK. This CDR3 contains 17 residues. The CDR3 spells CASSQAGRGLSNNEQFF. CDR3 coding DNA: TGTGCCAGCAGCCAAGCGGGACGGGGGTTGTCCAACAATGAGCAGTTCTTC. Full variable domain (outside the CDR3, taken from reference TRBV14 and TRBJ2-1): EAGVTQFPSHSVIEKGQTVTLRCDPISGHDNLYWYRRVMGKEIKFLLHFVKESKQDESGMPNNRFLAERTGGTYSTLKVQPAELEDSGVYFCASSQAGRGLSNNEQFFGPGTRLTVL.

The chain couples TRBV28 to TRBJ2-1; 7 nucleotides line up with TRBD1. V trimming: 5 bases; J trimming: 5 bases; junction bases outside the gene matches: 9. This CDR3 contains 15 residues. The germline V gene has CDR1 MDHEN and CDR2 SYDVKM. CDR3 DNA: TGTGCCAGCAGTGTAAGGGGGCGTCACGACAATGAGCAGTTCTTC. Protein: CASSVRGRHDNEQFF.

The CDR3 protein is CASSQGSARVYGYTF. Here the CDR3 DNA reads TGTGCCAGCAGCCAAGGATCCGCCCGGGTCTATGGCTACACCTTC. The V gene is TRBV14, the J gene TRBJ1-2; D not resolved. The CDR3 length is 15 residues. Trimming took 1 base from V and 4 from J, leaving 13 bases between them. Germline V gene lookup returns CDR1 SGHDN and CDR2 FVKESK.

The chain is built from TRBV6-1 and TRBJ1-5, with a weak D call TRBD1 (5 bases). The V gene's germline CDR1 is MNHNS and CDR2 SASEGT. CDR3 length: 16 residues. The V end lost 0 bases, the J end lost 0 bases, and 9 bases lay between the germline ends. The CDR3 loop is CASSEAGGTSNQPQHF. The CDR3 coding sequence is TGTGCCAGCAGTGAAGCTGGGGGAACTAGCAATCAGCCCCAGCATTTT.

J is TRBJ2-7 and V is TRBV6-6, with D perhaps matching TRBD1 (6 bases). Germline lookup yields CDR1 MNHNY and CDR2 SVGAGI (reference sequence). Trimming removed 6 bases from V and 3 bases from J, with 15 bases in between. This CDR3 spans 14 amino acids. The CDR3 sequence: CASRGDRTYYEQYF. CDR3 DNA: TGTGCCAGCAGGGGAGACAGGACCTACTACGAGCAGTACTTC.

V gene TRBV18 combines with J gene TRBJ1-1; 8 bases align to TRBD1. The V gene end was trimmed by 6 bases and the J gene end by 0 bases; junction bases not matched to a gene: 9. The germline V gene encodes CDR1 KGHSH and CDR2 LQKENI. This CDR3 has 16 residues. The CDR3 region has the DNA TGTGCCAGCTCCCAAACCGGGACAGGACTGAACACTGAAGCTTTCTTT. It yields the protein CASSQTGTGLNTEAFF.

The genes are TRBV18 and TRBJ2-7; D perhaps matches TRBD1 (5 bases). Trimming shortened V by 5 bases and J by 1 base, and 15 bases separated the two germline ends. CDR3 length: 15 amino acids. The germline V gene has CDR1 KGHSH and CDR2 LQKENI. In DNA, the CDR3 is TGTGCCAGCTCATCCGACAGAGTGCCGTCCTACGAGCAGTACTTC. Amino acid sequence: CASSSDRVPSYEQYF.

The gene calls are TRBV5-1 and TRBJ1-1; D perhaps matches TRBD1 (5 bases). Trimming removed 0 bases at V and 1 base at J, with 13 bases between. The CDR3 consists of 16 residues. The germline V gene encodes CDR1 SGHRS and CDR2 YFSETQ. CDR3 in DNA: TGCGCCAGCAGCTTGGGGGACGGATTCTCGAACACTGAAGCTTTCTTT. Its translation: CASSLGDGFSNTEAFF.

The rearrangement links TRBV6-5 to TRBJ1-3; D is ambiguous. This CDR3 is built from 15 residues. CDR1 and CDR2 from the germline V gene are MNHEY and SVGAGI. Trimming removed 6 bases from V and 4 bases from J, with 16 bases in between. The CDR3 DNA follows: TGTGCCAGCAGCCCCGGGCCGTTCTCCGGAAACACCATATATTTT. Protein product: CASSPGPFSGNTIYF.